This T cell receptor beta chain comes out of a study of human T cells and chemical hapten exposure (dated by TCRdb to the early 2020s). For context, the study as a whole: For sensitization, 2% DPC in acetone was applied to a 2 cm by 2 cm area of upper inner arm skin. Throughout the roughly 25-week study period, patients were also given weekly therapeutic DPC doses on the scalp. Patch testing was performed on the upper back with Finn chambers containing 0.01% DPC, and the patch tests were scored after 6 days according to International Contact Dermatitis Research Group standards. Most of the patients in the cohort were female, and the cohort covered alopecia areata with under or over 50% scalp involvement, alopecia totalis and alopecia universalis. Libraries were pooled for sequencing, and per-sample TCR yields varied mainly because of small differences in library volumes within the pool. The study tracked peripheral blood TCR repertoire changes in vivo during primary and secondary sensitization to the hapten diphenylcyclopropenone (DPC) in alopecia patients. Blood was sampled from patients pre-sensitization (week 0) and at 2, 6 and about 24 weeks after DPC sensitization. For TCR sequencing, blood came from some 31 alopecia patients at anywhere from one to four time points (pre-sensitization, 2, 6 and 24 weeks). Each blood RNA sample was used to sequence both TCR alpha and TCR beta chains. What the research found in general, with its limitations: The number of TCRs above 1 in 1000 frequency did not change with DPC sensitization; there was no evidence of global repertoire structure alterations. Significantly more large CDR3 similarity clusters were formed by expanded TCRs than by pre-sensitization or healthy control sets, consistent with antigen-driven responses. Patch test score was positively correlated with the number of PT1 expanded TCRs, with significance at thresholds 8, 16 and 32 but not at 4. After repeated subsampling, the strength of the expansion versus patch-test correlation and the threshold at which it became significant changed. Because all patients had alopecia, a presumed autoimmune disease, the immune response of the patients might differ from that of healthy individuals.

V is cut back by 3 bases and J by 2 bases, with 9 bases in the junction unmatched. Counted from cysteine to phenylalanine, this CDR3 has 16 amino acids. Only the CDR3 portion is preserved as DNA: 48 bases, with reading frame beginning at the first base. For CDR1 and CDR2, the germline V gene (reference sequence) lists DFQATT and SNEGSKA. This clonotype was detected many times. This receptor's antigen is unknown. Per-nucleotide qualities are absent, and no much larger clonotype sits a single base away. This sample's time point label indicates: patch test 1, 2 weeks after DPC sensitization. What the treatment or condition label conveys for this sample: therapeutic diphenylcyclopropenone sensitization with weekly scalp DPC. Total RNA was isolated from unfractionated whole blood collected in Tempus Blood RNA tubes. At each patch-test visit, blood was drawn before the patch test was applied. Patients were eligible if aged 18 to 70, diagnosed with alopecia and judged suitable for DPC therapy, and pregnant patients were excluded.

Preparation of the library involved RACE. The sequencing machine was a NextSeq 500. During library preparation, unique molecular identifiers were attached to individual cDNA molecules so that TCRs could be counted in a quantitative, reproducible way. In the source study's methods: A median of around 100,000 TCRs per sample was observed, with a range of roughly 23,224 to 700,000. The Decombinator software suite was used to annotate the V, J and CDR3 of the TCR reads. For PS versus PT1 abundance plots, all samples were subsampled to the same number of TCRs (28,000). Expanded TCRs were defined as absent before sensitization and observed at least eight times at the 2-week time point. Clones were called with MiXCR by TCRdb after fastp trimmed the public reads at Q25, and only in-frame beta chains were retained. Each CDR3 protein appears once, grouped with its most common genes and DNA. The V and J calls, along with clone size, are taken from TCRdb and not from the paper's own processing. Across this sample there are some 43,000 distinct CDR3 sequences, with just under 4% seen only once. The ten largest clones add up to more than 25% of the sample.

The rearranged chain carries TRBV20-1 and TRBJ2-1, with 8 central nucleotides matching TRBD2. The source was whole blood, collected in connection with sensitization to the hapten diphenylcyclopropenone (DPC). This sequence was found in a man over 45 with alopecia areata. Some clones in this sample may be carry-over from other donors' samples. The DNA sequence reads TGCAGTGCTAGTCCCACTAGCGGAGATCCCTACAATGAGCAGTTCTTC. This codes for CSASPTSGDPYNEQFF.